A selection of T cell receptor beta chains follows, all from one sample in a study of blood T cell repertoires in COVID-19. Produced via immunoSEQ multiplex PCR; TCRdb's table is partial and in-frame only. There are 70,000 to 80,000 clones in the sample; approximately 86% occur only once, and around 13% lies in the top ten. Sequencing used peripheral blood. The source is an older woman with acute or convalescent COVID-19. Both conserved end residues are part of each CDR3. A D gene is named only where the DNA matches it firmly. Size tells how often a clone was seen (once, few, many) or the class of an expanded clone, and some rows leave it out.

clone size	D gene	V gene	J gene	CDR3 protein	CDR3 DNA
-	-	TRBV30	TRBJ1-2	CAWSEGGERGYTF	TGTGCCTGGAGTGAGGGTGGGGAGAGAGGCTACACCTTC
-	-	TRBV10-3	TRBJ1-6	CAITEANSPLHF	TGTGCCATCACCGAGGCTAATTCACCCCTCCACTTT
few	-	TRBV5-1	TRBJ1-5	CASSLDGFTNQPQHF	TGCGCCAGCAGCTTGGACGGGTTCACCAACCAGCCCCAGCATTTT
few	TRBD1	TRBV20-1	TRBJ1-1	CSASHGGQGETEAFF	TGCAGTGCTAGTCACGGCGGACAGGGGGAAACTGAAGCTTTCTTT
few	TRBD2	TRBV3-1/TRBV3-2	TRBJ2-3	CASSRSGGAQRDTQYF	TGTGCCAGCAGCCGTAGCGGGGGGGCCCAAAGGGATACGCAGTATTTT
-	-	TRBV19	TRBJ2-7	CASSISVSYEQYF	TGTGCCAGTAGTATATCGGTTTCCTACGAGCAGTACTTC
-	-	TRBV28	TRBJ2-7	CASRGPIYEQYF	TGTGCCAGCAGGGGGCCAATCTACGAGCAGTACTTC
-	-	TRBV5-1	TRBJ2-5	CASSLTGGYEETQYF	TGCGCCAGCAGCCTGACAGGAGGCTATGAAGAGACCCAGTACTTC
once	TRBD2	TRBV14	TRBJ2-1	CASSQERGGRQFF	TGTGCCAGCAGCCAAGAGCGGGGGGGCCGGCAGTTCTTC
-	TRBD2	TRBV7-8	TRBJ2-7	CASSPRVGTSLVEQYF	TGTGCCAGCAGCCCCAGGGTTGGGACTAGTTTGGTCGAGCAGTACTTC
once	-	TRBV5-6	TRBJ2-7	CASSHTGGGEQYF	TGTGCCAGCAGCCACACAGGGGGGGGCGAGCAGTACTTC
-	-	TRBV5-5	TRBJ1-1	CASSFKTDAFF	TGTGCCAGCAGCTTCAAGACAGACGCTTTCTTT
few	-	TRBV25-1	TRBJ1-1	CASSNDHRGGAGTEAFF	TGTGCCAGCAGTAATGACCATCGGGGGGGGGCAGGCACTGAAGCTTTCTTT
-	-	TRBV5-4	TRBJ1-4	CASSAAGPDNEKLFF	TGTGCCAGCAGCGCGGCGGGGCCGGATAATGAAAAACTGTTTTTT
-	-	TRBV4-2	TRBJ2-1	CASSQGTSYNEQFF	TGTGCCAGCAGCCAAGGGACTTCATACAATGAGCAGTTCTTC
-	TRBD1	TRBV10-1	TRBJ1-1	CADSPGQGMNTEAFF	TGCGCCGATTCCCCGGGACAGGGAATGAACACTGAAGCTTTCTTT
-	TRBD1	TRBV3-1/TRBV3-2	TRBJ2-4	CASRDRAKNIQYF	TGTGCCAGCAGGGACAGGGCCAAAAACATTCAGTACTTC
-	TRBD1	TRBV29-1	TRBJ1-2	CSVEGWSPGQGLDGYTF	TGCAGCGTTGAAGGTTGGTCCCCGGGACAGGGGTTAGATGGCTACACCTTC
-	-	TRBV5-1	TRBJ2-2	CASSLLGELFF	TGCGCCAGCAGCCTCCTCGGGGAGCTGTTTTTT
-	-	TRBV7-8	TRBJ2-1	CASSLVNVYNEQFF	TGTGCCAGCAGCTTAGTCAATGTCTACAATGAGCAGTTCTTC
-	TRBD2	TRBV4-2	TRBJ2-3	CASSHERGGTDTQYF	TGTGCCAGCAGCCACGAACGGGGGGGCACAGATACGCAGTATTTT
-	TRBD2	TRBV19	TRBJ2-1	CASTPTSLYNEQFF	TGTGCCAGTACCCCGACTAGCCTCTACAATGAGCAGTTCTTC
once	TRBD2	TRBV7-2	TRBJ2-2	CASSLFASGGANTGELFF	TGTGCCAGCAGCTTATTTGCGAGCGGGGGGGCAAACACCGGGGAGCTGTTTTTT
once	-	TRBV5-1	TRBJ2-2	CASSLGLNTGELFF	TGCGCCAGCAGCTTGGGCCTAAACACCGGGGAGCTGTTTTTT
-	-	TRBV24-1	TRBJ1-1	CATSEHQIIGEDEAFF	TGTGCCACCAGTGAGCATCAAATAATTGGGGAGGATGAAGCTTTCTTT
-	-	TRBV15	TRBJ2-5	CATSRDLGGGETQYF	TGTGCCACCAGCAGAGATCTCGGGGGTGGGGAGACCCAGTACTTC
-	TRBD2	TRBV20-1	TRBJ2-5	CSASYGLVYEGTQYF	TGCAGTGCTAGTTACGGACTAGTATATGAGGGGACCCAGTACTTC
-	TRBD2	TRBV29-1	TRBJ2-1	CSVGVVGGGTLRSEQFF	TGCAGCGTTGGTGTCGTGGGCGGGGGAACCTTAAGGAGTGAGCAGTTCTTC
-	-	TRBV12-3/TRBV12-4	TRBJ2-7	CASSSSGSYEQYF	TGTGCCAGCAGTAGCTCGGGGTCCTACGAGCAGTACTTC
-	-	TRBV6-5	TRBJ2-5	CASRPGGQETQYF	TGTGCCAGCAGGCCCGGCGGGCAAGAGACCCAGTACTTC
-	-	TRBV30	TRBJ2-2	CAWRPLGGAPTGELFF	TGTGCCTGGAGACCCCTAGGGGGAGCTCCCACCGGGGAGCTGTTTTTT
-	TRBD2	TRBV15	TRBJ2-1	CATSTRTSGGNEQFF	TGTGCCACCAGCACGCGGACTAGCGGGGGGAATGAGCAGTTCTTC
-	TRBD1	TRBV9	TRBJ1-6	CASTTGQGDSPLHF	TGTGCCAGCACTACGGGACAGGGAGATTCACCCCTCCACTTT
-	TRBD1	TRBV14	TRBJ1-6	CASSPPGQGVGSPLHF	TGTGCCAGCAGCCCGCCAGGACAGGGAGTGGGGTCACCCCTCCACTTT
-	TRBD2	TRBV7-2	TRBJ2-7	CASSFSGGAAYEQYF	TGTGCCAGCAGCTTTAGCGGGGGGGCGGCTTACGAGCAGTACTTC
-	TRBD1	TRBV15	TRBJ1-2	CATSSADRAVYGYTF	TGTGCCACCAGCAGCGCGGACAGGGCGGTCTATGGCTACACCTTC
-	TRBD1	TRBV19	TRBJ2-2	CASSMGQGAVGELFF	TGTGCCAGTAGTATGGGCCAGGGGGCCGTCGGGGAGCTGTTTTTT
-	TRBD1	TRBV5-1	TRBJ1-2	CASSLASGQAGPF	TGCGCCAGCAGCTTGGCATCGGGACAGGCCGGTCCCTTC
-	-	TRBV18	TRBJ2-7	CASSQQTGTYEQYF	TGTGCCAGCTCACAACAGACAGGAACCTACGAGCAGTACTTC
-	-	TRBV29-1	TRBJ1-1	CSVVGDNTEAFF	TGCAGCGTTGTAGGGGATAACACTGAAGCTTTCTTT
-	-	TRBV11-1	TRBJ2-5	CASSLNQRETQYF	TGTGCCAGCAGCTTAAATCAGCGGGAGACCCAGTACTTC
-	-	TRBV11-2	TRBJ1-1	CASSLDTLLNTEAFF	TGTGCCAGCAGCTTAGATACACTACTTAACACTGAAGCTTTCTTT
-	-	TRBV6-5	TRBJ1-5	CASQYGGQPQHF	TGTGCCAGCCAATACGGGGGGCAGCCCCAGCATTTT
-	TRBD1	TRBV28	TRBJ1-5	CASGGQLSNQPQHF	TGTGCCAGTGGGGGACAGTTGAGCAATCAGCCCCAGCATTTT
-	TRBD2	TRBV7-9	TRBJ2-5	CASSLGLAGDVETQYF	TGTGCCAGCAGCTTAGGTCTAGCGGGGGATGTGGAGACCCAGTACTTC
few	-	TRBV7-8	TRBJ1-1	CASSEGVNTEAFF	TGTGCCAGCAGCGAGGGGGTGAACACTGAAGCTTTCTTT
-	-	TRBV12-3/TRBV12-4	TRBJ2-2	CASRYNTGELFF	TGTGCCAGCAGGTATAACACCGGGGAGCTGTTTTTT
once	TRBD1	TRBV4-1	TRBJ2-5	CASSQVGTAQETQYF	TGCGCCAGCAGCCAAGTCGGGACAGCCCAAGAGACCCAGTACTTC
-	-	TRBV21-1	TRBJ2-1	CASSKEGGLAAYNEQFF	TGTGCCAGCAGCAAAGAGGGGGGACTAGCCGCCTACAATGAGCAGTTCTTC
-	TRBD1	TRBV6-4	TRBJ2-1	CASRKLTGGYPRGSNEQFF	TGTGCCAGCAGGAAATTGACAGGGGGATACCCTCGTGGTAGCAATGAGCAGTTCTTC